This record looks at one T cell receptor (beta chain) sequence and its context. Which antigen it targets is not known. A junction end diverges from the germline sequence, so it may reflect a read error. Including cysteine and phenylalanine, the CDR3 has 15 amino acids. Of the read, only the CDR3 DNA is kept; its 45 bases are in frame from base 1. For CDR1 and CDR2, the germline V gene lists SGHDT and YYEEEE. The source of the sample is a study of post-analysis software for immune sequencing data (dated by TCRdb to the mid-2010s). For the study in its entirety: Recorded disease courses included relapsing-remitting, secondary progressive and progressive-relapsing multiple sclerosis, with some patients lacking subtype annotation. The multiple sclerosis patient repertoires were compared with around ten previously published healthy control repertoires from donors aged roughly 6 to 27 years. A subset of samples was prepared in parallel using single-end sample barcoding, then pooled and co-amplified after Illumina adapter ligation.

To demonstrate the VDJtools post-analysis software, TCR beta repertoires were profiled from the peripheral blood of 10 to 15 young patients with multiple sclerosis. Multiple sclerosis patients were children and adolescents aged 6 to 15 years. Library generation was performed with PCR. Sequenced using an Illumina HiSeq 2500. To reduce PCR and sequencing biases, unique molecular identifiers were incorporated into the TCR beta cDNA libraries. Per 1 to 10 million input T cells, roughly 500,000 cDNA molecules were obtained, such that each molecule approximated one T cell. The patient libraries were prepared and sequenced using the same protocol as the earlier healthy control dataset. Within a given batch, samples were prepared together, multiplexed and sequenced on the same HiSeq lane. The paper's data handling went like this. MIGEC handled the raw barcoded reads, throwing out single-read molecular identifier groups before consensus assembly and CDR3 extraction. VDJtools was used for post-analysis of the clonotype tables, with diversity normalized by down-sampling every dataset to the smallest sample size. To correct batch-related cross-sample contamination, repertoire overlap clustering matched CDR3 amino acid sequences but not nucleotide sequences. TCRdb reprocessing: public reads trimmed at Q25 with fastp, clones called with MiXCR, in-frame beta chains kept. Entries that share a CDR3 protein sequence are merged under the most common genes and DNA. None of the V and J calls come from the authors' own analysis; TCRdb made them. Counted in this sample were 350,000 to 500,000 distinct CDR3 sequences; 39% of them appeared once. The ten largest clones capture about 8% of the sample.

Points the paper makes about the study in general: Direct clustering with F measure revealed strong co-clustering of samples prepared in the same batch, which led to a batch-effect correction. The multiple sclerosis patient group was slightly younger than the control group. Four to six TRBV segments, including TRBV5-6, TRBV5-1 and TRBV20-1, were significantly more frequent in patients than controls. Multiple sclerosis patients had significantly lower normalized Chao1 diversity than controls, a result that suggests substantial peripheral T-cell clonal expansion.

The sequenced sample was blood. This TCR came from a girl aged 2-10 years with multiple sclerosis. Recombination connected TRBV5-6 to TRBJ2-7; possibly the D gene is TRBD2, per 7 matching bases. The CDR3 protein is CASSLVGGASYGQYF. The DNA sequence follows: TGTGCCAGCAGCTTGGTTGGGGGGGCGTCCTACGGGCAGTACTTC.